This T cell receptor (beta chain) was sequenced in a study of T-cell reconstitution after alpha-beta-depleted transplantation in children. Findings and limits, study-wide: The origin of alpha-beta T cells about two months after transplant was reportedly several hundred expanded graft clones. Newly produced T cells mostly provided counts and TCRbeta diversity after one year, as hyperexpanded clones declined.

In the case of this clonotype: As yet, its antigen is unknown.

It was with unique molecular identifiers that the TCRbeta library was prepared. Using its own MiXCR run on the PCR reads, TCRdb lists one record per CDR3 protein. The repertoire holds roughly 790,000 distinct CDR3 sequences, roughly 15% seen once, with roughly 4.8% in the top ten. Germline V gene data show CDR1 as SGHRS and CDR2 as YFSETQ. CDR3 length: 14 residues. The ends lost 5 bases at V and 3 bases at J; junction bases unmatched: 6. This TCR was recovered from a male patient aged 10-17 years who had a stem cell transplant for acute lymphoblastic leukemia, so the T cells may come from the graft donor. This chain joins TRBV5-1 and TRBJ2-7, with 9 bases identical to TRBD1. The sample here was PBMCs, mostly from graft donor cells, taken 360 days after TCRalphabeta/CD19-depleted stem cell transplant. The CDR3 sequence is CASRRGQGIYEQYF. CDR3 sequence (DNA): TGCGCCAGCAGGAGAGGACAGGGGATCTACGAGCAGTACTTC. Drawing the rest from reference TRBV5-1 and TRBJ2-7, the complete variable domain is KAGVTQTPRYLIKTRGQQVTLSCSPISGHRSVSWYQQTPGQGLQFLFEYFSETQRNKGNFPGRFSGRQFSNSRSEMNVSTLELGDSALYLCASRRGQGIYEQYFGPGTRLTVT.